Listed below are T cell receptor beta chains from one sample, sequenced in a study of blood T cell repertoires in COVID-19. Profiling relied on immunoSEQ multiplex PCR, and the TCRdb table lists in-frame clones only, not all of them. The table has just under 250,000 clones, 85% to 90% seen once; the top ten hold around 4%. Sequences were obtained from PBMCs or T cells enriched from blood (not recorded which). The receptor set was obtained from a woman between 25 and 40 years old who had recovered from COVID-19. The conserved cysteine and the conserved F or W are not part of the CDR3 here.

TRBV3-1/TRBV3-2	TRBJ2-1	ASNRQAGEGDEQF
TRBV6-5	TRBJ1-5	ASSPRRSGGSPQH
TRBV7-8	TRBJ2-1	ASSLRGTSRNEQF
TRBV18	TRBJ1-5	ASSPQGANNQPQH
TRBV7-9	TRBJ1-2	ASSLGGGSGYT
TRBV9	TRBJ2-7	ASSVASGSAYEQY
TRBV5-3	TRBJ1-2	ARSSTDRGNYGYT
TRBV30	TRBJ1-6	AWSQGSPLH
TRBV29-1	TRBJ1-1	SVDPSRGGTEAF
TRBV2	TRBJ2-2	ASGSRINGELF
TRBV27	TRBJ1-2	ASSLSGSNSVGGYT
TRBV5-1	TRBJ2-3	ASSSGLAVDTQY
TRBV28	TRBJ1-2	ASSPPGHLPAG